Below are 25 T cell receptor beta chains sequenced from a single sample in a study of radiotherapy plus CTLA-4 blockade in lung cancer. TCRdb's table, derived via immunoSEQ multiplex PCR, lists solely in-frame clones and lacks some. The sample includes 50,000 to 60,000 clones, about 80% seen only once; the top ten take around 6%. Sequences were derived from peripheral blood, sampled from a patient treated with radiotherapy plus ipilimumab. The receptors were sampled from a human donor with non-small cell lung cancer whose response to radiotherapy plus ipilimumab could not be evaluated.

The chain employs TRBV4-3 and TRBJ2-5, with a weak D call TRBD2 (6 bases). Trimming took off 4 bases at V and 5 bases at J, with 23 bases between the two ends. CDR1 and CDR2 from the germline V gene are LGHNA and YSLEER. The CDR3 has 17 amino acids. CDR3 amino acids: CASSLTKGSIGGETQYF. Here the CDR3 DNA reads TGCGCCAGCAGCCTTACCAAGGGGAGCATAGGAGGGGAGACCCAGTACTTC.

This chain links TRBV28 with TRBJ2-7, with TRBD2 matching over 13 bases. The CDR3 runs to 19 residues. The germline V gene has CDR1 MDHEN and CDR2 SYDVKM. Trimming cost V 7 bases and J 4 bases; bases outside gene matches: 19. The CDR3 loop reads CASMGAKGTSGIYLYEQYF. CDR3 nucleotide sequence: TGTGCCAGCATGGGGGCCAAAGGGACTAGCGGGATTTATCTTTACGAGCAGTACTTC. Full variable domain (outside the CDR3, taken from reference TRBV28 and TRBJ2-7): DVKVTQSSRYLVKRTGEKVFLECVQDMDHENMFWYRQDPGLGLRLIYFSYDVKMKEKGDIPEGYSVSREKKERFSLILESASTNQTSMYLCASMGAKGTSGIYLYEQYFGPGTRLTVT.

This chain's CDR3 is CASSNPEGLGYTF. The CDR3 DNA follows: TGTGCCAGCAGCAACCCGGAGGGGCTGGGCTACACCTTC. The chain is built from TRBV6-5 and TRBJ1-2, with D perhaps TRBD1 (5 bases). The CDR3 contains 13 residues. Germline V lookup: CDR1 MNHEY, CDR2 SVGAGI. V was trimmed by 6 bases and J by 8 bases, leaving 16 bases between them.

This clone was counted a single time. V gene TRBV7-2 combines with J gene TRBJ2-4; TRBD2 aligns across 10 bases. The CDR3 is 19 amino acids. V lost 5 bases, J lost 0 bases, and 13 bases stayed unmatched. Germline CDR1 SGHTA, CDR2 FQGNSA. The CDR3 region is CASSPTRTSGTLAKNIQYF. CDR3 sequence (DNA): TGTGCCAGCAGCCCCACCAGGACTAGCGGAACCCTAGCCAAAAACATTCAGTACTTC.

V usage is TRBV5-1 and J usage is TRBJ2-7; D might be TRBD2 (7 bases). The V end was cut by 0 bases, the J end by 1 base, with 11 bases between. The CDR3 sequence is 15 residues long. Per the germline V gene, CDR1 is SGHRS and CDR2 is YFSETQ. The CDR3: CASSLEGGGSYEQYF. The CDR3 bases are TGCGCCAGCAGCTTGGAAGGGGGAGGGTCCTACGAGCAGTACTTC.

The chain carries TRBV29-1 and TRBJ2-5; 7 bases are shared with TRBD1. This CDR3 comprises 13 residues. Trimming removed 8 bases from V and 1 base from J; junction bases left unmatched: 7. Germline assignment: CDR1 SQVTM and CDR2 ANQGSEA. In nucleotides, the CDR3 is TGCAGCACCCATTGGACAGGCCAAGAGACCCAGTACTTC. This sequence encodes CSTHWTGQETQYF.

Written as DNA, the CDR3 is TGTGCCTGGAGGGTGGGCGTCCGGGGCGGGGAGCTGTTTTTT. Amino acids: CAWRVGVRGGELFF. J is TRBJ2-2 and V is TRBV30, with D possibly TRBD2 on 5 matching bases. The CDR3 has 14 amino acids. With 3 bases removed from V and 7 bases from J, the gap between germline ends came to 15 bases. CDR1 GTSNPN and CDR2 SVGIG come from the germline V gene (reference sequence). The complete variable domain, with remaining parts taken from reference TRBV30 and TRBJ2-2, reads SQTIHQWPATLVQPVGSPLSLECTVEGTSNPNLYWYRQAAGRGLQLLFYSVGIGQISSEVPQNLSASRPQDRQFILSSKKLLLSDSGFYLCAWRVGVRGGELFFGEGSRLTVL.

The J gene is TRBJ1-1, the V gene TRBV27, with D maybe TRBD1 (6 bases). CDR1 MNHEY and CDR2 SMNVEV come from the germline V gene (reference sequence). V was clipped by 5 bases and J by 1 base, with 17 bases between them. The CDR3 contains 16 residues. CDR3 sequence reads: CASSRLPGHSNTEAFF. CDR3 in DNA: TGTGCCAGCAGTCGCCTCCCGGGACATTCGAACACTGAAGCTTTCTTT.

The chain links TRBV27 to TRBJ2-7; D is perhaps TRBD1 (6 bases). CDR1 is MNHEY and CDR2 is SMNVEV in the germline V gene (reference sequence). The V and J ends lost 0 bases and 4 bases respectively, with 16 bases between them. There are 16 residues in the CDR3. CDR3 loop: CASSLSFWTAYYEQYF. As DNA, the CDR3 is TGTGCCAGCAGTTTATCGTTCTGGACAGCGTATTACGAGCAGTACTTC.

This chain links TRBV4-3 with TRBJ2-6; TRBD1 matches 7 bases. The germline gives CDR1 LGHNA, CDR2 YSLEER. The CDR3 length is 19 residues. V lost 4 bases to trimming and J lost 0 bases; unmatched junction nucleotides: 12. CDR3 nucleotides: TGCGCCAGCAGCCCATCTGGGACAGCTTCGAGCTCTGGGGCCAACGTCCTGACTTTC. Translating it yields CASSPSGTASSSGANVLTF.

V and J are TRBV9 and TRBJ2-1; D gene unclear. The CDR3 contains 12 residues. V was clipped by 3 bases and J by 11 bases, with 12 bases between them. The germline gives CDR1 SGDLS, CDR2 YYNGEE. Here the CDR3 reads CASSAPRNKQFF. DNA of the CDR3: TGTGCCAGCAGCGCCCCCAGGAATAAGCAGTTCTTC.

A few counts support this clone. The CDR3 nucleotides are TGTGCCAGCAGTTTGACTAGAGGGGAGCTGTTTTTT. Its protein is CASSLTRGELFF. The chain couples TRBV28 to TRBJ2-2; TRBD2 might be the D (6 bases). The V end was cut by 3 bases, the J end by 8 bases, with 7 bases between. The CDR3 totals 12 residues. Germline V lookup: CDR1 MDHEN, CDR2 SYDVKM. Combining the CDR3 with reference TRBV28 and TRBJ2-2 gives the whole variable domain DVKVTQSSRYLVKRTGEKVFLECVQDMDHENMFWYRQDPGLGLRLIYFSYDVKMKEKGDIPEGYSVSREKKERFSLILESASTNQTSMYLCASSLTRGELFFGEGSRLTVL.

This clone came up once. This chain uses TRBV7-2 with TRBJ2-7; 9 nucleotides agree with TRBD1. V was pared by 0 bases and J by 6 bases, with 6 bases of the junction left unmatched. This CDR3 is built from 15 residues. The germline CDR1 and CDR2 sequences are SGHTA and FQGNSA. The chain's CDR3 is CASSLALGTGSEQYF. Here the CDR3 DNA reads TGTGCCAGCAGCTTAGCGCTCGGGACAGGGAGCGAGCAGTACTTC.

This chain joins TRBV5-1 and TRBJ2-7, with 8 bases aligning to TRBD2. The CDR3 is made up of 16 amino acids. Germline assignment: CDR1 SGHRS and CDR2 YFSETQ. With 3 bases clipped from V and 4 bases from J, the junction kept 12 bases outside the gene matches. The CDR3 region is CASSSHPAGGGYEQYF. Written as DNA, the CDR3 is TGCGCCAGCAGCTCCCACCCTGCTGGCGGGGGGTACGAGCAGTACTTC.

In this sample, this clone turned up a few times. The V gene is TRBV18, the J gene TRBJ1-2; 7 nucleotides match TRBD1. The CDR3 totals 14 residues. Unmatched junction bases numbered 4, after V lost 3 bases and J lost 3 bases. The germline gives CDR1 KGHSH, CDR2 LQKENI. Here the CDR3 reads CASSPGQDHYGYTF. Here the CDR3 DNA reads TGTGCCAGCTCACCCGGACAGGACCACTATGGCTACACCTTC. The full variable domain, in which reference TRBV18 and TRBJ1-2 provide the parts outside the CDR3, is NAGVMQNPRHLVRRRGQEARLRCSPMKGHSHVYWYRQLPEEGLKFMVYLQKENIIDESGMPKERFSAEFPKEGPSILRIQQVVRGDSAAYFCASSPGQDHYGYTFGSGTRLTVV.

This chain links TRBV6-1 with TRBJ1-5, with D possibly matching TRBD1 (6 bases). The germline V gene has CDR1 MNHNS and CDR2 SASEGT. This CDR3 region has 13 residues. CDR3 protein: CGAQGYSNQPQHF. CDR3 coding DNA: TGTGGCGCACAGGGTTATAGCAATCAGCCCCAGCATTTT.

The gene calls are TRBV29-1 and TRBJ2-1; D is unresolved. V lost 0 bases to trimming and J lost 3 bases, with 9 bases between them. This CDR3 has 14 amino acids. Germline V gene sequence: CDR1 SQVTM, CDR2 ANQGSEA. The CDR3 DNA follows: TGCAGCGTTGAAGACGGAGAGGACTACAATGAGCAGTTCTTC. Its protein is CSVEDGEDYNEQFF.

The rearrangement joins TRBV18 to TRBJ2-3; D uncertain. Germline assignment: CDR1 KGHSH and CDR2 LQKENI. V lost 6 bases and J 4 bases, leaving 14 bases between the germline ends. The CDR3 contains 14 residues. The CDR3, as DNA: TGTGCCAGCTCGCCAGGCCTAGACGCAGATACGCAGTATTTT. Its translation is CASSPGLDADTQYF. Full variable domain (remainder filled in from reference TRBV18 and TRBJ2-3): NAGVMQNPRHLVRRRGQEARLRCSPMKGHSHVYWYRQLPEEGLKFMVYLQKENIIDESGMPKERFSAEFPKEGPSILRIQQVVRGDSAAYFCASSPGLDADTQYFGPGTRLTVL.

The V call is TRBV7-9, the J call TRBJ2-7; D is uncertain. The CDR3 totals 12 residues. Germline CDR1 reads SEHNR; CDR2 reads FQNEAQ (reference sequence). The ends were cut back, 3 bases at V and 2 bases at J, with 5 bases in the middle. This CDR3 is CASSFSAYEQYF. As DNA, the CDR3 is TGTGCCAGCAGCTTTTCTGCCTACGAGCAGTACTTC.

This chain uses TRBV28 with TRBJ2-4; weak D call: TRBD1 (7 bases). Trimming shortened V by 7 bases and J by 1 base, and 11 bases separated the two germline ends. The CDR3 runs to 14 residues. Germline assignment: CDR1 MDHEN and CDR2 SYDVKM. The CDR3 spells CASIPGGAKNIQYF. The CDR3 DNA reads as TGTGCCAGCATCCCAGGGGGGGCCAAAAACATTCAGTACTTC. The entire variable domain, with the rest obtained from reference TRBV28 and TRBJ2-4, is as follows: DVKVTQSSRYLVKRTGEKVFLECVQDMDHENMFWYRQDPGLGLRLIYFSYDVKMKEKGDIPEGYSVSREKKERFSLILESASTNQTSMYLCASIPGGAKNIQYFGAGTRLSVL.

This clone was detected only a few times. The chain joins TRBV15 to TRBJ1-5; D not resolved. The CDR3 is 12 residues long. With 5 bases removed from V and 4 bases from J, the gap between germline ends came to 6 bases. Germline V gives CDR1 LNHNV, CDR2 YYDKDF (reference sequence). The CDR3 sequence: CATSLWNQPQHF. In DNA form, the CDR3 reads TGTGCCACCAGCCTATGGAATCAGCCCCAGCATTTT.

The chain is built from TRBV7-9 and TRBJ2-2; 7 bases line up with TRBD1. J was trimmed by 1 base and V by 5 bases; bases with no gene match: 4. Germline V gene lookup returns CDR1 SEHNR and CDR2 FQNEAQ (reference sequence). The CDR3 length is 15 residues. This CDR3 reads CASSPGQKNTGELFF. The CDR3 coding sequence is TGTGCCAGCAGCCCGGGACAGAAGAACACCGGGGAGCTGTTTTTT.

The chain has TRBV29-1 and TRBJ2-7, with D possibly being TRBD2 (5 bases). Germline assignment: CDR1 SQVTM and CDR2 ANQGSEA. V was trimmed by 7 bases and J by 2 bases, leaving 12 bases between them. The CDR3 covers 12 residues. The CDR3 DNA follows: TGCAGCGGCGTGGGAGAGACCTACGAGCAGTACTTC. It codes for CSGVGETYEQYF.

The chain employs TRBV28 and TRBJ2-3, with 8 nucleotides matching TRBD1. The junction had 7 bases not matched to a gene; V was cut back by 2 bases and J by 3 bases. Looked up from germline, CDR1 is MDHEN and CDR2 is SYDVKM. The CDR3 is 16 residues long. The CDR3 loop is CASSLLGQGTTDTQYF. CDR3 DNA sequence: TGTGCCAGCAGTTTACTCGGACAGGGTACAACAGATACGCAGTATTTT.

J is TRBJ1-6 and V is TRBV5-8, with 8 positions matching TRBD1. The CDR3 length is 16 residues. V trimming: 5 bases; J trimming: 2 bases; junction bases outside the gene matches: 6. CDR1 is SGHTS, CDR2 YDEGEE, per germline. The CDR3 is CASSLQGAPYNSPLHF. In nucleotides, the CDR3 is TGTGCCAGCAGTCTGCAGGGGGCACCCTATAATTCACCCCTCCACTTT.